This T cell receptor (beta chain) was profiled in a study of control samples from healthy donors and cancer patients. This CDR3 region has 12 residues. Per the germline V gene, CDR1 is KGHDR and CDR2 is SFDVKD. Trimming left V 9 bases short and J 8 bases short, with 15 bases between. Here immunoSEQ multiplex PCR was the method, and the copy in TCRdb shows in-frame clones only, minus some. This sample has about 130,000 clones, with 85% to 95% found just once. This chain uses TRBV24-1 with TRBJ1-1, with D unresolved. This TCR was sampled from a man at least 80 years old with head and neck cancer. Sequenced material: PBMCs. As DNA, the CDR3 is TGTGCCACCGCAGAAACCCACAAAGAAGCTTTCTTT. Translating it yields CATAETHKEAFF.